This T cell receptor beta chain was profiled in a study of T cells in Graves' hyperthyroidism and ophthalmopathy. Study-level results: Before onset, ophthalmopathy was predicted by the model a median roughly 6.4 months earlier. Most thyroid clonotypes expanded above 0.001 were also detected in blood. Using 13 V-J features, a model discriminated ophthalmopathy from stable hyperthyroidism.

RNA transcripts yielded amplified TCR beta CDR3 regions. The HTBI primer set served for first-round RT-PCR of the TCR CDR3. MiXCR, run by TCRdb on the multiplex PCR reads, gives a single entry per CDR3 protein. Counted here are about 330,000 distinct CDR3 sequences, around 13% occurring once; the ten biggest clones make up 30% to 40%. This clonotype showed up just a few times. What it binds is not known. CDR3 length: 15 residues. CDR1 is WNHNN, CDR2 SYGVQD, per germline (reference sequence). Losses at the gene ends were 6 bases for V and 0 bases for J; bases not matched to a gene: 3. Uncontrolled infection, other autoimmune disease, pregnancy and lactation each barred patients from inclusion.

The sequenced material came from blood. This TCR was recovered from a woman aged 35 to 49 with Graves' ophthalmopathy. The rearrangement links TRBV10-1 to TRBJ2-2, with 8 positions matching TRBD1. The CDR3 protein is CASRSTGANTGELFF. In DNA, the CDR3 is TGCGCCAGCAGATCGACAGGGGCGAACACCGGGGAGCTGTTTTTT.